A selection of T cell receptor beta chains follows, all from one sample in a study of PD-1 blockade in classical Hodgkin lymphoma. This table comes from immunoSEQ multiplex PCR, and its TCRdb copy is limited to in-frame clones, with some not included. The sample shows 75,000 to 100,000 clones, roughly 88% of them seen only once. Specimen: peripheral blood mononuclear cells (PBMCs), collected at baseline. All receptors come from a human donor with classical Hodgkin lymphoma. Both conserved end residues are part of each CDR3. The order of the fields is D gene, J gene, V gene, clone size, CDR3 protein, CDR3 DNA. A D gene is named only where the DNA matches it firmly. Only some rows state a clone size, as once, few, many or a class for expanded clones.

-	TRBJ2-3	TRBV14	-	CASSQMTTDTQYF	TGTGCCAGCAGCCAAATGACGACAGATACGCAGTATTTT
-	TRBJ2-7	TRBV7-8	-	CASSLAMTSAGTYEQYF	TGTGCCAGCAGCTTAGCGATGACTAGTGCGGGGACCTACGAGCAGTACTTC
TRBD2	TRBJ2-3	TRBV10-1	-	CASRATSGQSLCTDTQYF	TGCGCCAGCAGGGCTACTAGCGGGCAAAGCCTCTGCACAGATACGCAGTATTTT
TRBD2	TRBJ2-1	TRBV7-2	-	CASSARGLAAYNEQFF	TGTGCCAGCAGCGCAAGAGGACTAGCAGCCTACAATGAGCAGTTCTTC
-	TRBJ1-1	TRBV7-2	-	CASSYREGTEAFF	TGTGCCAGCAGCTACAGGGAGGGGACTGAAGCTTTCTTT
-	TRBJ1-5	TRBV7-2	-	CASSLSGVHLNQPQHF	TGTGCCAGCAGCTTAAGCGGAGTCCACCTCAATCAGCCCCAGCATTTT
-	TRBJ1-2	TRBV4-3	few	CASSVSRWDSLGYGYTF	TGCGCCAGCAGCGTTAGCCGCTGGGACTCTCTGGGCTATGGCTACACCTTC
-	TRBJ2-1	TRBV5-1	-	CASSPTHNNEQFF	TGCGCCAGCAGCCCGACGCACAACAATGAGCAGTTCTTC
-	TRBJ2-2	TRBV9	-	CASSVGNANTGELFF	TGTGCCAGCAGCGTAGGTAACGCGAACACCGGGGAGCTGTTTTTT
-	TRBJ2-7	TRBV6-4	-	CASSRSLEQYF	TGTGCCAGCAGTCGGTCCTTGGAGCAGTACTTC
TRBD1	TRBJ2-3	TRBV11-2	-	CASSLDRRTDTQYF	TGTGCCAGCAGCTTGGACAGGCGCACAGATACGCAGTATTTT
-	TRBJ2-7	TRBV18	-	CASSQAPIGEQYF	TGTGCCAGCTCACAGGCCCCCATCGGCGAGCAGTACTTC
-	TRBJ1-2	TRBV2	-	CASSVAGLYGYTF	TGTGCCAGCAGCGTGGCAGGGCTCTATGGCTACACCTTC
-	TRBJ2-3	TRBV5-4	-	CASSPAFEGTDTQYF	TGTGCCAGCAGCCCCGCCTTCGAGGGCACAGATACGCAGTATTTT
-	TRBJ2-7	TRBV28	once	CASTPGPSYEQYF	TGTGCCAGCACCCCCGGACCCTCCTACGAGCAGTACTTC
TRBD1	TRBJ1-1	TRBV28	-	CASSPRQGANTEAFF	TGTGCCAGCAGTCCACGACAGGGGGCGAACACTGAAGCTTTCTTT
-	TRBJ1-5	TRBV7-2	-	CASSSRGFAQPQHF	TGTGCCAGCAGCTCTAGGGGTTTCGCTCAGCCCCAGCATTTT
TRBD1	TRBJ2-7	TRBV28	-	CASSTRTGSYEQYF	TGTGCCAGCAGTACCCGGACAGGGAGCTACGAGCAGTACTTC
-	TRBJ2-3	TRBV15	-	CATSRWSDTQYF	TGTGCCACCAGCAGGTGGTCGGACACGCAGTATTTT
TRBD2	TRBJ2-1	TRBV27	-	CASSTVGGSYEQFF	TGTGCCAGCAGTACGGTAGGCGGGAGTTATGAGCAGTTCTTC
-	TRBJ2-3	TRBV30	-	CAWSVPPLDTQYF	TGTGCCTGGAGTGTACCCCCCTTGGATACGCAGTATTTT
TRBD2	TRBJ2-3	TRBV30	-	CAWSVMAGGSHKYF	TGTGCCTGGAGTGTAATGGCGGGAGGGTCCCACAAGTATTTT
TRBD2	TRBJ2-3	TRBV5-6	-	CASSGTSGGYTQYF	TGTGCCAGCAGCGGGACTAGCGGGGGATATACGCAGTATTTT
-	TRBJ2-7	TRBV7-2	-	CASSVGDKQYF	TGTGCCAGCAGCGTCGGAGACAAGCAGTACTTC
-	TRBJ2-2	TRBV2	-	CASSEGPGPNTGELFF	TGTGCCAGCAGTGAGGGACCGGGCCCGAACACCGGGGAGCTGTTTTTT
TRBD2	TRBJ2-2	TRBV2	-	CASNGLAANTGELFF	TGTGCCAGCAATGGACTAGCGGCAAACACCGGGGAGCTGTTTTTT
TRBD1	TRBJ2-7	TRBV6-5	-	CASSYFGQGGEQYF	TGTGCCAGCAGTTACTTCGGACAGGGGGGCGAGCAGTACTTC
TRBD2	TRBJ2-3	TRBV9	-	CASSAVAGVDTQYF	TGTGCCAGCAGCGCCGTGGCGGGAGTGGATACGCAGTATTTT
-	TRBJ1-2	TRBV5-6	-	CASSIDGTALNGYTF	TGTGCCAGCAGCATAGACGGGACGGCCTTAAATGGCTACACCTTC
-	TRBJ2-3	TRBV28	-	CASRWGLMATDTQYF	TGTGCCAGCCGGTGGGGTCTTATGGCGACAGATACGCAGTATTTT
TRBD1	TRBJ1-1	TRBV19	once	CASSMGIGTALMNTEAFF	TGTGCCAGTAGTATGGGGATCGGGACAGCCCTCATGAACACTGAAGCTTTCTTT
-	TRBJ2-1	TRBV5-8	-	CASSPGLNEQFF	TGTGCCAGCAGCCCTGGACTTAATGAGCAGTTCTTC
-	TRBJ2-7	TRBV6-1	-	CASSEGTIFRYYEQYF	TGTGCCAGCAGTGAAGGGACTATTTTTAGATACTACGAGCAGTACTTC
TRBD1	TRBJ2-7	TRBV6-5	few	CASSPPGTGYEQYF	TGTGCCAGCAGTCCCCCCGGGACAGGCTACGAGCAGTACTTC
TRBD2	TRBJ2-1	TRBV4-3	-	CASSQGSGRSSYNEQFF	TGCGCCAGCAGCCAAGGTAGCGGGAGGAGCTCCTACAATGAGCAGTTCTTC
-	TRBJ1-3	TRBV7-2	-	CASSFEEPPGNTIYF	TGTGCCAGCAGCTTTGAGGAGCCCCCTGGAAACACCATATATTTT
-	TRBJ2-3	TRBV7-2	once	CASSLQYTDTQYF	TGTGCCAGCAGCTTACAGTACACAGATACGCAGTATTTT
TRBD2	TRBJ2-1	TRBV6-4	-	CASSLGLANEQFF	TGTGCCAGCAGCCTGGGACTAGCTAACGAGCAGTTCTTC
-	TRBJ2-3	TRBV7-6	-	CASARPRGGSTDTQYF	TGTGCCAGCGCTCGCCCCAGAGGCGGCAGCACAGATACGCAGTATTTT
-	TRBJ2-5	TRBV6-6	few	CASRTSGETQYF	TGTGCCAGCAGAACTAGTGGGGAGACCCAGTACTTC